This T cell receptor (beta chain) was recorded in a study of blood T cell repertoires in COVID-19. In the study overall: The cDNA or gDNA used as material had been derived from T cells, B-cell-depleted T cells, or PBMCs.

Two negative PCRs, clearance, or symptom resolution had been documented for recovered Cohort 3 donors. The germline CDR1 and CDR2 sequences are LGHNT and FRNRAP. CDR3 length: 13 amino acids. V lost 4 bases to trimming and J lost 5 bases; unmatched junction nucleotides: 5. Method: immunoSEQ multiplex PCR; TCRdb's copy keeps in-frame clones and lacks some. Here the sample spans a few hundred thousand clones, roughly nine tenths being singletons. This clone was counted only a few times. What was sequenced was PBMCs or T cells enriched from blood (not recorded which). The V and J genes are TRBV12-5 and TRBJ2-7, with 7 bases that match TRBD1. The sequence was obtained from a man between 18 and 35 years old who had recovered from COVID-19. CDR3 amino acids: CASGYKGADEQYF. In DNA, the CDR3 is TGTGCTAGTGGTTATAAGGGGGCGGACGAGCAGTACTTC.